Listed below are T cell receptor beta chains from one sample, sequenced in a study of T-cell reconstitution after alpha-beta-depleted transplantation in children. Each CDR3 protein gets one entry after TCRdb re-called the PCR reads with MiXCR. This sample carries hundreds of thousands of distinct CDR3 sequences, about an eighth of them seen once, and the ten largest clones take roughly 0.84%. Sequenced here: PBMCs, sampled before TCRalphabeta/CD19-depleted stem cell transplant. All receptors derive from a girl aged 2-10 years with congenital amegakaryocytic thrombocytopenia, due to receive a stem cell transplant. CDR3s include the opening cysteine and the closing phenylalanine or tryptophan. Fields, in order: D gene, J gene, V gene, clone size, CDR3 length, CDR3 DNA, CDR3 protein. A D gene is named only where the DNA matches it firmly. Size tells how often a clone was seen (once, few, many) or the class of an expanded clone, and some rows leave it out.

>TRBD2|TRBJ2-1|TRBV5-1|many|15
TGCGCCAGCAGACCCACTAGCGGGATCGACAATGAGCAGTTCTTC
CASRPTSGIDNEQFF
>TRBD2|TRBJ2-1|TRBV5-1|many|15
TGCGCCAGCAGCGAGCTTAGCGGGAGATTCAATGAGCAGTTCTTC
CASSELSGRFNEQFF
>TRBD1|TRBJ1-1|TRBV12-3/TRBV12-4|many|13
TGTGCCAGCAGCACAGGGGCGAACACTGAAGCTTTCTTT
CASSTGANTEAFF
>.|TRBJ2-7|TRBV20-1|many|16
TGCAGTGCTAGAGATTCAGGGTGGAACCTAGGCTACGAGCAGTACTTC
CSARDSGWNLGYEQYF
>.|TRBJ1-5|TRBV10-3|many|15
TGTGCCATCAGGCCATCCTTGGGGAGCAATCAGCCCCAGCATTTT
CAIRPSLGSNQPQHF
>TRBD2|TRBJ2-5|TRBV7-8|few|15
TGTGCCAGCAGCTCCGGATCTAGCGGGAGAGAGACCCAGTACTTC
CASSSGSSGRETQYF
>.|TRBJ2-7|TRBV12-3/TRBV12-4|many|15
TGTGCCAGCAGTTTATATGGGACCGTGCCCTACGAGCAGTACTTC
CASSLYGTVPYEQYF
>TRBD2|TRBJ2-1|TRBV6-1|few|17
TGTGCCAGCAGCGAACTAGCGGGAGGCCGTCGGTACAATGAGCAGTTCTTC
CASSELAGGRRYNEQFF
>TRBD2|TRBJ2-3|TRBV6-5|many|17
TGTGCCAGCAGTCACGCGACTAGCGGGAGATTCGCAGATACGCAGTATTTT
CASSHATSGRFADTQYF
>TRBD2|TRBJ2-7|TRBV20-1|many|14
TGCAGTGCTCGTGTAAGCGGGACTGGTTACGAGCAGTACTTC
CSARVSGTGYEQYF
>TRBD1|TRBJ2-1|TRBV20-1|few|14
TGCAGTGCTAGCGGGACAGGGGGGAACAATGAGCAGTTCTTC
CSASGTGGNNEQFF
>.|TRBJ2-2|TRBV30|.|13
TGTGCCTGGAGTGTCGGACGTCCGGGGGAGCTGTTTTTT
CAWSVGRPGELFF
>.|TRBJ2-1|TRBV5-1|.|19
TGCGCCAGCAGCCCGGTAGGGCGGATACCCTCTAGCTCCTACAATGAGCAGTTCTTC
CASSPVGRIPSSSYNEQFF
>.|TRBJ1-2|TRBV12-3/TRBV12-4|many|13
TGTGCCAGCAGTTTAGTGCCTAACTATGGCTACACCTTC
CASSLVPNYGYTF
>TRBD2|TRBJ2-7|TRBV6-1|many|14
TGTGCCAGCAGTCCAACCGGGACTAGTTACGAGCAGTACTTC
CASSPTGTSYEQYF
>TRBD2|TRBJ2-3|TRBV11-2|.|21
TGTGCCAGCAGGACTAGCGGGAGCCCCAACCAACCTGGTCAGGGGATAGATACGCAGTATTTT
CASRTSGSPNQPGQGIDTQYF
>.|TRBJ2-1|TRBV20-1|many|18
TGCAGTGCTAATAACCGGTTGATCCACTTTTTCTCCTACAATGAGCAGTTCTTC
CSANNRLIHFFSYNEQFF
>TRBD1|TRBJ2-7|TRBV28|.|15
TGTGCCAGCACCCCCAGTGCTAGGGACAGCTACGAGCAGTACTTC
CASTPSARDSYEQYF
>.|TRBJ1-5|TRBV19|many|13
TGTGCCAGTAGTATTGTCAGTCGTCAGCCCCAGCATTTT
CASSIVSRQPQHF
>TRBD2|TRBJ2-1|TRBV7-2|few|14
TGTGCCAGCAGCATTTCTAGCGGTCACAATGAGCAGTTCTTC
CASSISSGHNEQFF
>.|TRBJ2-3|TRBV6-5|many|12
TGTGCCAGCAGTGACCAAGCGGATACGCAGTATTTT
CASSDQADTQYF
>TRBD1|TRBJ2-6|TRBV20-1|.|19
TGCAGTGCTAGAGCCGGGACAGGGTTCCGAAGCTCTGGGGCCAACGTCCTGACTTTC
CSARAGTGFRSSGANVLTF
>.|TRBJ1-4|TRBV12-3/TRBV12-4|.|15
TGTGCCAGCAGTTTTCAGAGGGCCAGGAATGAAAAACTGTTTTTT
CASSFQRARNEKLFF
>.|TRBJ2-3|TRBV5-5|few|14
TGTGCCAGCAGCTTGGTAGGGGCCCCAGATACGCAGTATTTT
CASSLVGAPDTQYF
>.|TRBJ1-1|TRBV20-1|few|10
TGCAAGACAGGGAACACTGAAGCTTTCTTT
CKTGNTEAFF
>.|TRBJ2-5|TRBV11-2|.|14
TGTGCCAGCAGCTTAGCGGCGGCCCAAGAGACCCAGTACTTC
CASSLAAAQETQYF
>.|TRBJ1-1|TRBV2|many|13
TGTGCCAGCAACTTGGCGCAGAACACTGAAGCTTTCTTT
CASNLAQNTEAFF
>.|TRBJ2-6|TRBV6-2/TRBV6-3|few|14
TGTGCCAGCAGAACCCCATCTGGGGCCAACGTCCTGACTTTC
CASRTPSGANVLTF
>.|TRBJ2-3|TRBV5-1|.|15
TGCGCCAGCAGCTTGAATCGGCTAGCTCCTGATACGCAGTATTTT
CASSLNRLAPDTQYF
>.|TRBJ2-3|TRBV12-3/TRBV12-4|.|14
TGTGCCAGCAACGGCATAACTAGCACAGATACGCAGTATTTT
CASNGITSTDTQYF
>.|TRBJ2-6|TRBV7-8|.|15
TGTGCCAGCAGCTTTCCGGGCTCTGGGGCCAACGTCCTGACTTTC
CASSFPGSGANVLTF
>.|TRBJ1-2|TRBV25-1|many|13
TGTGCCAGCAGTCCTCGACAGTTGGGTGGCTACACCTTC
CASSPRQLGGYTF
>.|TRBJ2-4|TRBV6-5|many|14
TGTGCCAGCAGTTACGGGCAGGGAGGAAACATTCAGTACTTC
CASSYGQGGNIQYF
>.|TRBJ2-1|TRBV6-5|many|13
TGTGCCAGCAGTTACTCGTGGGTCAATGAGCAGTTCTTC
CASSYSWVNEQFF
>.|TRBJ1-2|TRBV15|few|12
TGTGCCACCAGCGAGGGACACTATGGCTACACCTTC
CATSEGHYGYTF
>.|TRBJ2-5|TRBV18|.|14
TGTGCCAGCTCATTGGGCGCCAGGGGAGAGACCCAGTACTTC
CASSLGARGETQYF
>.|TRBJ1-2|TRBV5-1|many|14
TGCGCCAGCAGCTTGGACGGGCGCGACTATGGCTACACCTTC
CASSLDGRDYGYTF
>TRBD1|TRBJ2-1|TRBV5-1|.|14
TGCGCCAGCAGCTCCACCAGGACAGGGAATGAGCAGTTCTTC
CASSSTRTGNEQFF
>.|TRBJ2-7|TRBV30|.|14
TGTGCCTGCCATGAAGATGGGCAGCCGTACGAGCAGTACTTC
CACHEDGQPYEQYF
>TRBD1|TRBJ2-2|TRBV5-1|.|15
TGCGCCAGCAGGGCTGCCCCAGGGACAGGCGAGGAGCTGTTTTTT
CASRAAPGTGEELFF
>TRBD2|TRBJ2-5|TRBV7-7|few|19
TGTGCCAGCAGCTCAAGACTAGCGGGCTCGCTGAAGGTGCAAGAGACCCAGTACTTC
CASSSRLAGSLKVQETQYF
>TRBD1|TRBJ1-1|TRBV6-1|few|17
TGTGCCAGCACTCCGGGACAGGGGCCAGTAATGAACACTGAAGCTTTCTTT
CASTPGQGPVMNTEAFF
>TRBD1|TRBJ2-3|TRBV11-2|few|16
TGTGCCAGCAGCGCTTACAGGGGAATCCGGGCAGATACGCAGTATTTT
CASSAYRGIRADTQYF
>.|TRBJ2-5|TRBV2|few|12
TGTGCCAGCTGCCCAAACCAAGAGACCCAGTACTTC
CASCPNQETQYF
>.|TRBJ2-3|TRBV5-1|few|16
TGCGCCAGCAGTTCCCCTTTACTGGACGTCACAGATACGCAGTATTTT
CASSSPLLDVTDTQYF
>.|TRBJ1-2|TRBV20-1|many|14
TGCAGTGCTAGAGTTGCAGGGCGGGACTATGGCTACACCTTC
CSARVAGRDYGYTF
>.|TRBJ2-7|TRBV20-1|few|15
TGCAGTGCTCAGTCGGGAGCCTCCCCCGACTACGAGCAGTACTTC
CSAQSGASPDYEQYF
>.|TRBJ1-2|TRBV11-1|.|14
TGTGCCAGCAGCTTCGCAGGTTCTAGCTATGGCTACACCTTC
CASSFAGSSYGYTF
>TRBD2|TRBJ2-7|TRBV5-1|.|15
TGCGCCAGCAGCTTGATGACTAGCGGACGATACGAGCAGTACTTC
CASSLMTSGRYEQYF
>TRBD1|TRBJ2-7|TRBV5-1|few|14
TGCGCCAGCAGCTTTACAGGGGCGAACTACGAGCAGTACTTC
CASSFTGANYEQYF
>.|TRBJ2-3|TRBV12-3/TRBV12-4|many|14
TGTGCCAGCAGCCGGACAGCTAGCACAGATACGCAGTATTTT
CASSRTASTDTQYF
>.|TRBJ2-1|TRBV11-2|.|18
TGTGCCAGCAGCAAACCGGCATTGGGGCGGTTCTCCTACAATGAGCAGTTCTTC
CASSKPALGRFSYNEQFF